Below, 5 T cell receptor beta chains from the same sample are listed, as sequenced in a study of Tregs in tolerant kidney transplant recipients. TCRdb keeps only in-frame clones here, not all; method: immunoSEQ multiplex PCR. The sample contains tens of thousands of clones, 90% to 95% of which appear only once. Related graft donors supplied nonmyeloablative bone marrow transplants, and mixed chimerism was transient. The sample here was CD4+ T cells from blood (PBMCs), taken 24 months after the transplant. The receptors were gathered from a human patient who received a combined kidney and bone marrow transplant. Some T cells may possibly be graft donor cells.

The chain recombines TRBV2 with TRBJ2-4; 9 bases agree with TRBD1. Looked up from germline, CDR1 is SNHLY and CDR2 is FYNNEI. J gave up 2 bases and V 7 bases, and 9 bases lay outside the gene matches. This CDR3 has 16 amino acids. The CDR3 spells CASNKQGAGTKNIQYF. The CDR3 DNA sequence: TGTGCCAGCAACAAACAGGGGGCCGGGACCAAAAACATTCAGTACTTC.

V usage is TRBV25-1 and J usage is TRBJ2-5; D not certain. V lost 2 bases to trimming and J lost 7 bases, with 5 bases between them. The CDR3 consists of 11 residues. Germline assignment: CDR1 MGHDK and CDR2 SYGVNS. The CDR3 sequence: CASSEHGTQYF. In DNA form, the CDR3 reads TGTGCCAGCAGTGAACACGGGACCCAGTACTTC.

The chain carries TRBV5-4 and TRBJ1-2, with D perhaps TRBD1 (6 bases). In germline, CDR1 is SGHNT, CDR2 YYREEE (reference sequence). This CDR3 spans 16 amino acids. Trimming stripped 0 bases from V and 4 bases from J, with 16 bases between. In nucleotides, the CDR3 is TGTGCCAGCAGCTTGGTACCGGACAGTCGTACCTATGGCTACACCTTC. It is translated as CASSLVPDSRTYGYTF.

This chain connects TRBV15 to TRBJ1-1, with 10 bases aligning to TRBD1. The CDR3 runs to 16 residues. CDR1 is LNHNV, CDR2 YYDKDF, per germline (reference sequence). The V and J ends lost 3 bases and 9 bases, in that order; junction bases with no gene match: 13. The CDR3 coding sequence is TGTGCCACCAGCAGGACCCGGGACAGGGGTGGTTCTCAAGCTTTCTTT. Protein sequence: CATSRTRDRGGSQAFF.

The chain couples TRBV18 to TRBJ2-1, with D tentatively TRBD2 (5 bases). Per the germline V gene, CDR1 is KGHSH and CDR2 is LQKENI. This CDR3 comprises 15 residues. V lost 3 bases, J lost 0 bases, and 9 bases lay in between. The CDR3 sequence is CASSPRTGSYNEQFF. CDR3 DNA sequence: TGTGCCAGCTCACCGAGGACTGGCTCCTACAATGAGCAGTTCTTC.